A selection of T cell receptor beta chains follows, all from one sample in a study of cytomegalovirus exposure and HLA in healthy donors. Clones were sequenced by immunoSEQ multiplex PCR, and TCRdb holds only the in-frame ones, with some missing. Of fewer than 90,000 clones listed, 65% to 70% are singletons. The specimen sequenced was PBMCs. These TCRs come from a man aged 40-49 years in good health and CMV-seropositive. CDR3s include the opening cysteine and the closing phenylalanine or tryptophan. The order of the fields is clone size, J gene, V gene, D gene, CDR3 DNA, CDR3 protein. D genes are given only for firm matches. Size is omitted from some rows. Given values are once, few, many or a class for expanded clones.

. TRBJ1-4 TRBV25-1 . TGTGCCAGCAGTGAATTTGCGGCAGGGGCCGAAAAACTGTTTTTT CASSEFAAGAEKLFF
. TRBJ1-1 TRBV9 . TGTGCCAGCAGCTTAGGGGGGGGCACTGAAGCTTTCTTT CASSLGGGTEAFF
. TRBJ2-5 TRBV4-1 . TGCGCCAGCAGCCAAGGGGTAGGGAGGGAGACCCAGTACTTC CASSQGVGRETQYF
medium-sized TRBJ1-1 TRBV4-1 TRBD1 TGCGCCAGCAGCCTCGACGGGCAGGGGGCGCAGGACACTGAAGCTTTCTTT CASSLDGQGAQDTEAFF
. TRBJ2-7 TRBV7-8 . TGTGCCTCGCGGGGGCGTACCTACGAGCAGTACTTC CASRGRTYEQYF
. TRBJ2-1 TRBV6-1 TRBD2 TGTGCCAGCAACAGGGGGACTAGCGGGAGAAATGAGCAGTTCTTC CASNRGTSGRNEQFF
. TRBJ1-5 TRBV18 . TGTGCCAGCTCACCCGGACAAGGCAATCAGCCCCAGCATTTT CASSPGQGNQPQHF
. TRBJ2-2 TRBV29-1 TRBD2 TGCAGCGTCGCGGGACTAGCGGGAGGTACCAGGAGCACCGGGGAGCTGTTTTTT CSVAGLAGGTRSTGELFF
few TRBJ2-6 TRBV5-4 . TGTGCCAGCAGCTTGGATTCCGGGGCTGGGGCCAACGTCCTGACTTTC CASSLDSGAGANVLTF
few TRBJ2-7 TRBV5-4 . TGTGCCAGCAGCGTCGAGGCTCTCGGCGGGCAGTACTTC CASSVEALGGQYF
. TRBJ2-1 TRBV27 TRBD1 TGTGCCAGCAGTTTATCTTGGGGACAGGGACTTGAGCAGTTCTTC CASSLSWGQGLEQFF
. TRBJ2-7 TRBV5-1 . TGCGCCAGCAGCTTGGACAGCAACTCCTACGAGCAGTACTTC CASSLDSNSYEQYF
. TRBJ2-7 TRBV27 TRBD2 TGTGCCAGCAGGACTAGCGGGAGGGGTTCCTACGAGCAGTACTTC CASRTSGRGSYEQYF
. TRBJ2-7 TRBV27 TRBD1 TGTGCCAGCAGTTTATCCCGGGACAGGGGCTACGAGCAGTACTTC CASSLSRDRGYEQYF
. TRBJ1-1 TRBV7-6 TRBD1 TGTGCCAGCAGCTCCTCAACTTCCGGGACAGGGGGCGAGTTGGTAGCTTTCTTT CASSSSTSGTGGELVAFF
. TRBJ1-2 TRBV2 . TGTGCCAGTCAATACGCCCCACAGGACCCCTATGGCTACACCTTC CASQYAPQDPYGYTF
. TRBJ2-7 TRBV5-1 . TGCGCCAGCAGTAGTGGGCCTAGCTCGGGTGAGCAGTACTTC CASSSGPSSGEQYF
. TRBJ2-6 TRBV4-3 TRBD1 TGCGCCAGCAGCCAAGAGGTTTTGAGACAGGGGGCTACCGGGGCCAACGTCCTGACTTTC CASSQEVLRQGATGANVLTF
. TRBJ1-5 TRBV2 TRBD1 TGTGCCAGCAGCGCGGGACAGGGCTCTCAGCCCCAGCATTTT CASSAGQGSQPQHF
. TRBJ1-1 TRBV10-2 TRBD1 TGCGCCAGCAGTGCGTACTCCGGGACAGCGAACACTGAAGCTTTCTTT CASSAYSGTANTEAFF
few TRBJ1-1 TRBV7-8 TRBD1 TGTGCCAGCAGCTTAGTGAAGGGGGCCAACACTGAAGCTTTCTTT CASSLVKGANTEAFF
. TRBJ2-7 TRBV4-2 TRBD2 TGTGCCAGCAGCCAAGAGGGGACTAGCGGGGGCTACGAGCAGTACTTC CASSQEGTSGGYEQYF
. TRBJ1-2 TRBV7-2 . TGTGCCAGCAGCTTAAGCCTAGAGGCACCGAACCGCCCCTATGGCTACACCTTC CASSLSLEAPNRPYGYTF